This entry lists 18 T cell receptor beta chains sequenced from one sample in a study of T cell responses to AZD1222 COVID-19 vaccine. Measured with immunoSEQ multiplex PCR; TCRdb has only the in-frame clones, and not every one. The sample records about 120,000 clones, 80% to 95% being singletons. The sample in question was peripheral blood, obtained on day 0 of MenACWY control vaccination. These receptor sequences come from an adult in good health.

V is TRBV9 and J is TRBJ2-1; D remains unclear. Deletions cut 2 bases from V and 3 bases from J, with 15 bases between. Germline assignment: CDR1 SGDLS and CDR2 YYNGEE. The CDR3 totals 16 residues. The CDR3 loop reads CASSVLDNPYYNEQFF. The CDR3 bases are TGTGCCAGCAGCGTCCTAGACAATCCCTACTACAATGAGCAGTTCTTC.

This chain joins TRBV7-2 and TRBJ2-7, with 8 bases lining up with TRBD1. The CDR3 has 16 amino acids. V shed 5 bases and J 4 bases; nucleotides not matched to a gene: 13. CDR1 and CDR2 (germline): SGHTA, FQGNSA. The CDR3 loop is CASSGTRQGLRYEQYV. In DNA form, the CDR3 reads TGTGCCAGCAGCGGCACGCGACAGGGGCTTAGGTACGAGCAGTACGTC.

The CDR3 nucleotides are TGTGCCAGCAGCCCTCTTGGCCGGGACAGGGCCCATGGCTACACCTTC. Amino acid sequence: CASSPLGRDRAHGYTF. V is TRBV7-7 and J is TRBJ1-2; 9 bases match TRBD1. The germline gives CDR1 SSHAT, CDR2 FNYEAQ (reference sequence). There are 16 residues in the CDR3. Unmatched junction bases numbered 13, after V lost 5 bases and J lost 6 bases.

This chain connects TRBV29-1 to TRBJ1-2, with D tentatively TRBD1 (6 bases). The CDR3 spans 15 residues. Trimming cost V 0 bases and J 3 bases, with 14 bases left between them. Germline CDR1 SQVTM, CDR2 ANQGSEA. The chain's CDR3 is CSVEEVRGHDYGYTF. CDR3 sequence (DNA): TGCAGCGTTGAAGAGGTCCGGGGGCACGACTATGGCTACACCTTC.

The rearrangement joins TRBV19 to TRBJ2-7, with 7 bases matching TRBD1. V trimming: 6 bases; J trimming: 3 bases; junction bases outside the gene matches: 14. CDR3 length: 16 residues. Germline V lookup: CDR1 LNHDA, CDR2 SQIVND (reference sequence). CDR3 amino acids: CASSHRRGTEVYEQYF. As DNA, the CDR3 is TGTGCCAGTAGCCATAGAAGGGGGACAGAAGTCTACGAGCAGTACTTC.

This rearrangement joins TRBV4-3 to TRBJ1-6, with a possible D match to TRBD1 (5 bases). Per germline, CDR1 LGHNA and CDR2 YSLEER. V lost 0 bases and J 6 bases, leaving 12 bases between the germline ends. The CDR3 extends over 16 amino acids. CDR3 bases: TGCGCCAGCAGCCAAGAGGGGCGTCCCGGTAATTCACCCCTCCACTTT. This sequence encodes CASSQEGRPGNSPLHF.

The chain couples TRBV6-1 to TRBJ2-7, with 10 positions matching TRBD2. CDR3 length: 16 residues. Germline V CDR1 and CDR2: MNHNS, SASEGT. V dropped 4 bases and J dropped 5; count of bases not matched to a gene: 11. DNA for the CDR3: TGTGCCAGCAGTGGAGGGTCTAGCGGGAGAACCCACGAGCAGTACTTC. The encoded protein is CASSGGSSGRTHEQYF.

The gene calls are TRBV18 and TRBJ2-6; D is undetermined. The CDR3 runs to 16 residues. Per germline, CDR1 KGHSH and CDR2 LQKENI. Trimming took off 6 bases at V and 1 base at J, with 13 bases between the two ends. CDR3 coding DNA: TGTGCCAGCTCGAACCTGAAAGTTTCTGGGGCCAACGTCCTGACTTTC. It specifies CASSNLKVSGANVLTF.

V and J are TRBV28 and TRBJ1-4; D is ambiguous. The CDR3 sequence is 13 residues long. Trimming cost V 6 bases and J 7 bases, with 12 bases left between them. The germline V gene encodes CDR1 MDHEN and CDR2 SYDVKM. CDR3 sequence reads: CASSRLPGEKLFF. The CDR3 DNA is TGTGCCAGCAGCCGACTCCCGGGTGAAAAACTGTTTTTT.

The chain has TRBV7-8 and TRBJ2-3; 7 bases map to TRBD1. This CDR3 spans 17 amino acids. CDR1 SGHVS and CDR2 FQNEAQ come from the germline V gene. Trimming removed 2 bases from V and 0 bases from J; junction bases left unmatched: 8. Here the CDR3 reads CASSLITGEDSTDTQYF. For the CDR3, the DNA is TGTGCCAGCAGCTTAATTACAGGGGAAGATAGCACAGATACGCAGTATTTT. The full variable domain, completed using reference TRBV7-8 and TRBJ2-3, is GAGVSQSPRYKVAKRGQDVALRCDPISGHVSLFWYQQALGQGPEFLTYFQNEAQLDKSGLPSDRFFAERPEGSVSTLKIQRTQQEDSAVYLCASSLITGEDSTDTQYFGPGTRLTVL.

The gene calls are TRBV5-5 and TRBJ2-5; no definite D call. This CDR3 is 15 amino acids long. Germline lookup yields CDR1 SGHKS and CDR2 YYEKEE (reference sequence). V lost 0 bases and J 2 bases, leaving 11 bases between the germline ends. The CDR3 is CASSLALRNQETQYF. In DNA form, the CDR3 reads TGTGCCAGCAGCTTGGCATTGAGAAATCAAGAGACCCAGTACTTC.

This clone was counted once. The chain has TRBV19 and TRBJ1-2; D gene unclear. Germline V gene data show CDR1 as LNHDA and CDR2 as SQIVND (reference sequence). V was cut by 3 bases and J by 0 bases, with 8 bases left in between. This CDR3 comprises 14 residues. CDR3 DNA: TGTGCCAGTAGTATTCAGGCTTCTAACTATGGCTACACCTTC. Translation gives CASSIQASNYGYTF.

V usage is TRBV28 and J usage is TRBJ1-6; D is undetermined. The length of the CDR3 is 16 residues. Germline-derived CDR1 and CDR2 are MDHEN and SYDVKM. The V end was cut by 6 bases, the J end by 5 bases, with 17 bases between. CDR3 loop: CASRPLLGPDNSPLHF. The CDR3 coding sequence is TGTGCCAGCAGGCCCCTTTTGGGCCCAGATAATTCACCCCTCCACTTT.

The chain recombines TRBV6-5 with TRBJ2-7; TRBD1 agrees at 7 bases. V was pared by 8 bases and J by 1 base, with 8 bases of the junction left unmatched. CDR1 and CDR2 from the germline V gene are MNHEY and SVGAGI. The CDR3 extends over 14 amino acids. The CDR3 sequence is CASGTVPSSYEQYF. CDR3 nucleotides: TGTGCCAGCGGGACAGTTCCCTCATCCTACGAGCAGTACTTC.

The chain is built from TRBV6-5 and TRBJ1-5; the D gene is possibly TRBD1 (6 bases). The CDR3 totals 14 residues. Per germline, CDR1 MNHEY and CDR2 SVGAGI. V was clipped by 6 bases and J by 9 bases, with 18 bases between them. The CDR3 sequence: CASRTEQGFRPQHF. The DNA of the CDR3 is TGTGCCAGCAGGACGGAGCAGGGGTTTCGGCCCCAGCATTTT.

This clone appeared a single time. The chain employs TRBV11-2 and TRBJ2-7; D gene ambiguous. V lost 1 base and J 2 bases, leaving 9 bases between the germline ends. CDR1 and CDR2 (germline): SGHAT, FQNNGV. This CDR3 is 14 amino acids long. Written as DNA, the CDR3 is TGTGCCAGCAGCTTAGTGGCCAGAGCCTACGAGCAGTACTTC. This encodes CASSLVARAYEQYF.

Only one count was recorded for this clone. This rearrangement joins TRBV5-1 to TRBJ2-5; TRBD2 is a possible D gene (5 bases). V lost 4 bases to trimming and J lost 2 bases, with 18 bases between them. Germline CDR1 SGHRS, CDR2 YFSETQ. The CDR3 extends over 16 amino acids. As DNA, the CDR3 is TGCGCCAGCAGCCCCGCGCCCGAGGGCCCACAAGAGACCCAGTACTTC. Its protein is CASSPAPEGPQETQYF.

As DNA, the CDR3 is TGTGCCAGCAGGGGGATGAGCGCCTCGAACACCGGGGAGCTGTTTTTT. Translated, it gives CASRGMSASNTGELFF. The chain carries TRBV2 and TRBJ2-2; unclear D gene. The CDR3 length is 16 residues. Germline V gene lookup returns CDR1 SNHLY and CDR2 FYNNEI. The germline V and J ends were trimmed by 6 bases and 0 bases, with 14 bases remaining between them.